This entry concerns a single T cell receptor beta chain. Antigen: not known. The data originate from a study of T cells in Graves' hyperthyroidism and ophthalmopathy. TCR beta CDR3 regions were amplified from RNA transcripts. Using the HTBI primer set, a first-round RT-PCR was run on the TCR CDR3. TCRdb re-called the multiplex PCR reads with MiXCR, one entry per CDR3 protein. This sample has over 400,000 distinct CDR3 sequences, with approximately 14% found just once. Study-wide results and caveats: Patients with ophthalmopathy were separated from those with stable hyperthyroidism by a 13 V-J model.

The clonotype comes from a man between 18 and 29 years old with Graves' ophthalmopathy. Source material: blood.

As DNA, the CDR3 is TGTGCCAGCAGCGAAACAGCGTCGGGTAATGAAAAACTGTTTTTT. Its protein is CASSETASGNEKLFF. The chain couples TRBV6-1 to TRBJ1-4, with D uncertain. In germline, CDR1 is MNHNS, CDR2 SASEGT. This CDR3 is 15 amino acids long. V dropped 6 bases and J dropped 4 bases, with 15 bases sitting between them.